This T cell receptor beta chain was identified during a study of CD8+ T cells in alopecia areata. Study-level information: Twice daily, treated patients received 5 to 10 mg of oral tofacitinib. General study results and limits: Sequenced scalp T cells also include alphabeta T cells resident in normal skin.

The CDR3 sequence is 12 residues long. Between the trimmed V and J ends, which lost 5 bases and 2 bases, there was a span of 10 bases. Germline V gives CDR1 SQVTM, CDR2 ANQGSEA. In this sample, this clone turned up a few times. Its antigen remains unknown. The sample carries other DNA sequences with the same CDR3. Extracted from the samples, RNA was reverse transcribed into cDNA to serve as the sequencing template. The assay was immunoSEQ multiplex PCR, and TCRdb's table has in-frame clones only and misses some. The repertoire consists of around 250,000 clones, with around two thirds occurring once and the leading ten covering around 1.2%.

The sequences come from CD4+ T cells sorted from blood, collected at week 0. The TCR was taken from a human donor with alopecia areata. This chain joins TRBV29-1 and TRBJ2-7, with a possible D match to TRBD1 (6 bases). The CDR3 loop is CSVQQGAYEQYF. The CDR3 DNA follows: TGCAGCGTTCAACAGGGTGCCTACGAGCAGTACTTC.